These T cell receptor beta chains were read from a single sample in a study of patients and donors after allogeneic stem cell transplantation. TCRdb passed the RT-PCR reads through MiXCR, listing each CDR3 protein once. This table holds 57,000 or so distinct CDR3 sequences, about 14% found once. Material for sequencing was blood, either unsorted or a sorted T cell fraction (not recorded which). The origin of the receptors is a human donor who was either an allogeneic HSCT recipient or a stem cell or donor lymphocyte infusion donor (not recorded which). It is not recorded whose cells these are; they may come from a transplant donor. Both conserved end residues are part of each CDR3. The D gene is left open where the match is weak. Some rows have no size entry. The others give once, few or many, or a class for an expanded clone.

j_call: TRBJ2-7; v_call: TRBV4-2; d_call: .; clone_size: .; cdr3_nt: TGTGCCAGCACTAACGAGGGGGTCAACGAGCAGTACTTC; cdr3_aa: CASTNEGVNEQYF
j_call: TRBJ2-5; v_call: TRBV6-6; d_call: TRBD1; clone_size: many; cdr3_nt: TGTGCCAGCAGCAGCGTCAGGGGGTCCGAAGAGACCCAGTACTTC; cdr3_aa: CASSSVRGSEETQYF
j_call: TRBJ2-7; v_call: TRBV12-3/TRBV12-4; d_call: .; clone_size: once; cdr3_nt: TGTGCCTCAATAGGGGATAGCCACGAGCAGTACTTC; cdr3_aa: CASIGDSHEQYF
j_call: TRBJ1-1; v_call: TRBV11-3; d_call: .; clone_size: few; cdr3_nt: TGTGCCAGCAGCCCCCTGGACACCAACACTGAAGCTTTCTTT; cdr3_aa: CASSPLDTNTEAFF
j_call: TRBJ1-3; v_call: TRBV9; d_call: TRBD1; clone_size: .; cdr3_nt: TGTGCCAGCAGCGTCCGGACAGGTTCAGGAAACACCATATATTTT; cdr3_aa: CASSVRTGSGNTIYF
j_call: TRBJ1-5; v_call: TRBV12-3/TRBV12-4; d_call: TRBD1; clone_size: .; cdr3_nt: TGTGCCAGCAGGCCGGGACAGGGAAATCAGCCCCAGCATTTT; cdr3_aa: CASRPGQGNQPQHF
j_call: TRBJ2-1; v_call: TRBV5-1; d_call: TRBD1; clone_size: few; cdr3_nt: TGCGCCAGCAGCGCTGGGACAGGGGGGGATGAGCAGTTCTTC; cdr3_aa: CASSAGTGGDEQFF
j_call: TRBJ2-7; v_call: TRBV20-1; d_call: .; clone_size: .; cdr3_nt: TGCAGTGTCTCAGGAACGACCGACTACGAGCAGTACTTC; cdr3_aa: CSVSGTTDYEQYF
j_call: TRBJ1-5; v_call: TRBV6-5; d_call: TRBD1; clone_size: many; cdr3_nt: TGTGCCAGCAGTTACGGGACAGGTAATCAGCCCCAGCATTTT; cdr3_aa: CASSYGTGNQPQHF
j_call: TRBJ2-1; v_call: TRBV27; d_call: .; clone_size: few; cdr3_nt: TGTGCCAGCAGTTTATTGCGGCCCTCCTACAATGAGCAGTTCTTC; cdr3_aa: CASSLLRPSYNEQFF
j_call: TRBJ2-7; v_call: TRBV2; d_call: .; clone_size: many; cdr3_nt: TGTGCCAGCAGGAGGGACGGGCGATACGAGCAGTACTTC; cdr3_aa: CASRRDGRYEQYF